This T cell receptor (beta chain) was sequenced during a study of T cell responses to AZD1222 COVID-19 vaccine. Notes on the study in general: Spike-specific TCRs gained breadth and depth after people received two AZD1222 doses. Among AZD1222 vaccinees, only six or seven were seropositive at baseline. White British ancestry dominated among donors, who included more females, and clonal diversity was possibly underestimated. Repertoires were collected only later (after the peak T cell response had occurred).

Turning to this clone: Its matching antigen is unknown.

This table comes from immunoSEQ multiplex PCR, and its TCRdb copy is limited to in-frame clones, with some not included. This table holds 99,000 or so clones, nearly 90% found once. The CDR3 contains 15 residues. V was pared by 6 bases and J by 3 bases, with 8 bases of the junction left unmatched. Germline V gene lookup returns CDR1 MNHEY and CDR2 SVGAGI. The sequence came from an adult who received the AZD1222 COVID-19 vaccine. The specimen comprised peripheral blood, sampled 28 days after the second AZD1222 dose. V and J are TRBV6-5 and TRBJ1-1; 9 nucleotides agree with TRBD1. The CDR3: CASRWTGALDTEAFF. DNA of the CDR3: TGTGCCAGCAGGTGGACAGGGGCCCTGGACACTGAAGCTTTCTTT.